Shown below are 29 T cell receptor beta chains from a single sample sequenced in a study of Ad26.COV2.S vaccination and SARS-CoV-2 variants. Described treatment: some 20 received Ad26.COV2.S at low or high dose, single or two shots; 5 received placebo; per-sample allocation not given. Material that was analyzed had been drawn on day 63 after the first vaccine or placebo injection. Clones were sequenced by immunoSEQ multiplex PCR, and TCRdb holds only the in-frame ones, with some missing. Of some 400,000 clones listed, roughly 90% are singletons. The material sequenced was peripheral blood, taken in a trial of Ad26.COV2.S vaccine versus placebo. The source is a person aged 18-65 years who received the Ad26.COV2.S COVID-19 vaccine or a placebo.

Concerning this clone: A junction boundary mismatches the germline segment, possibly from a read error. CDR3 protein: CATSESDGYTF. CDR3 nucleotides: TGTGCCACCAGTGAAAGCGATGGCTACACCTTC. The chain is built from TRBV10-3 and TRBJ1-2; D is ambiguous. CDR3 size: 11 residues. Germline V lookup: CDR1 ENHRY, CDR2 SYGVKD.

Of note for this clone: This same CDR3 is encoded by further DNA sequences in the sample. The V call is TRBV5-1, the J call TRBJ2-7; 8 bases are shared with TRBD1. The CDR3 has 14 residues. Germline trimming cut 4 bases from V and 2 bases from J; bases unmatched to any gene: 5. Germline loops: CDR1 SGHRS, CDR2 YFSETQ. The CDR3 nucleotides are TGCGCCAGCAGCAGAGGACAGGGAACCTACGAGCAGTACTTC. Protein product: CASSRGQGTYEQYF.

This clone was seen more than once but under ten times. The V and J genes are TRBV10-3 and TRBJ1-5; D call uncertain. V lost 0 bases, J lost 2 bases, and 14 bases lay in between. The V gene's germline CDR1 is ENHRY and CDR2 SYGVKD. CDR3 size: 17 residues. The CDR3: CAISESSWELGNQPQHF. The DNA for the CDR3 is TGTGCCATCAGTGAGTCGAGCTGGGAGTTGGGCAATCAGCCCCAGCATTTT.

The chain employs TRBV5-1 and TRBJ2-1; possibly TRBD1 for D (6 bases). The CDR3 has 15 amino acids. The germline V gene has CDR1 SGHRS and CDR2 YFSETQ. Trimming pared 5 bases from V and 2 bases from J, leaving 14 bases between. The CDR3 DNA reads as TGCGCCAGCAGAGTTCAGGGGAACCCCTACAATGAGCAGTTCTTC. The encoded protein is CASRVQGNPYNEQFF.

This sequence joins TRBV6-2 or TRBV6-3 and TRBJ1-1; D perhaps matches TRBD1 (5 bases). V gave up 5 bases and J gave up 4 bases, with 17 bases separating them. This CDR3 has 15 amino acids. The germline CDR1 and CDR2 sequences are MNHEY and SVGEGT. In DNA form, the CDR3 reads TGTGCCAGCAGTCTAGGGGAGTTTGACGGCACTGAAGCTTTCTTT. Translating gives CASSLGEFDGTEAFF.

The genes are TRBV24-1 and TRBJ2-7; possible D gene TRBD2, 6 bases. This CDR3 has 15 amino acids. Germline V gives CDR1 KGHDR, CDR2 SFDVKD. V lost 4 bases, J lost 7 bases, and 19 bases lay in between. CDR3 nucleotides: TGTGCCACCAGTGACTCCCCCGGGGGTGTACAAGAGCAGTACTTC. This translates into CATSDSPGGVQEQYF.

This rearrangement joins TRBV28 to TRBJ2-5; perhaps TRBD2 as D (5 bases). The CDR3 covers 15 residues. Looked up from germline, CDR1 is MDHEN and CDR2 is SYDVKM. The V gene lost 4 bases and the J gene lost 5 bases, with 17 bases spanning the gap. The CDR3 sequence: CASSSGSARMETQYF. As DNA, the CDR3 is TGTGCCAGCAGTTCGGGGTCCGCAAGGATGGAGACCCAGTACTTC.

This clone was observed a handful of times. The rearrangement joins TRBV6-6 to TRBJ2-2; D tentatively reads TRBD1 or TRBD2 (6 bases each). Trimming pared 5 bases from V and 7 bases from J, leaving 11 bases between. CDR1 and CDR2 from the germline V gene are MNHNY and SVGAGI (reference sequence). This CDR3 region has 13 residues. In DNA, the CDR3 is TGTGCCAGCAGTGCACAGGGAGGCGGGGAGCTGTTTTTT. It encodes CASSAQGGGELFF.

Comment on this clone: Compared with germline, one end of the junction differs, possibly owing to a read error. This chain links TRBV28 with TRBJ2-7; perhaps TRBD2 as D (5 bases). This CDR3 region has 15 residues. CDR1 is MDHEN and CDR2 is SYDVKM in the germline V gene. The CDR3 reads CASSFSWPSGTSSTF. The CDR3 region has the DNA TGTGCCAGCAGTTTTTCCTGGCCCAGCGGCACGAGCAGTACGTTC.

The chain employs TRBV9 and TRBJ1-3, with D possibly being TRBD1 (5 bases). V was shortened by 0 bases and J by 8 bases, with 21 bases between the two germline ends. Looked up from germline, CDR1 is SGDLS and CDR2 is YYNGEE. The CDR3 extends over 17 amino acids. In DNA form, the CDR3 reads TGTGCCAGCAGCGTAGACCCCCCGGGAGGGACGGTGGACACCATATATTTT. Encoded protein: CASSVDPPGGTVDTIYF.

The chain links TRBV7-8 to TRBJ2-2; D possibly uses TRBD1 or TRBD2 (5 bases each). The germline CDR1 and CDR2 sequences are SGHVS and FQNEAQ. V gave up 0 bases and J gave up 6 bases, with 23 bases separating them. CDR3 length: 19 amino acids. The CDR3 coding sequence is TGTGCCAGCAGCTTAGCCAGGGTTGCTCCGTTGAGGGAGTCCGGGGAGCTGTTTTTT. Its translation is CASSLARVAPLRESGELFF.

The chain joins TRBV21-1 to TRBJ1-1; the listed D gene, TRBD1, was not tested against the DNA. TRBV21-1 is described as a pseudogene. The CDR3 has 15 amino acids. CDR3 loop: CASSNGKGPYAEAFF. The DNA of the CDR3 is TGTGCCAGCAGCAATGGAAAGGGGCCCTACGCTGAAGCTTTCTTT.

The chain employs TRBV3-1 (or the pseudogene TRBV3-2) and TRBJ2-3, with D uncertain. Trimming took off 0 bases at V and 1 base at J, with 8 bases between the two ends. The CDR3 is 15 residues long. Germline CDR1 is LGHDT and CDR2 is YNNKEL (reference sequence). The CDR3 loop reads CASSQDPDRTDTQYF. Written as DNA, the CDR3 is TGTGCCAGCAGCCAAGACCCAGACCGCACAGATACGCAGTATTTT.

This chain connects TRBV5-1 to TRBJ1-1; no reliable D call. The V end lost 0 bases, the J end lost 6 bases, and 15 bases lay between the germline ends. Germline V lookup: CDR1 SGHRS, CDR2 YFSETQ. This CDR3 is 15 amino acids long. CDR3 in amino acids: CASSLDRRTVPEAFF. CDR3 sequence (DNA): TGCGCCAGCAGCTTGGATAGACGGACGGTCCCTGAAGCTTTCTTT. Full variable domain (outside the CDR3, taken from reference TRBV5-1 and TRBJ1-1): KAGVTQTPRYLIKTRGQQVTLSCSPISGHRSVSWYQQTPGQGLQFLFEYFSETQRNKGNFPGRFSGRQFSNSRSEMNVSTLELGDSALYLCASSLDRRTVPEAFFGQGTRLTVV.

The chain carries TRBV2 and TRBJ1-2; D unresolved. Germline V gene sequence: CDR1 SNHLY, CDR2 FYNNEI. The CDR3 has 13 amino acids. V lost 8 bases to trimming and J lost 8 bases, with 18 bases between them. The CDR3 bases are TGTGCCAGCCCAGATGCCTTAACGCGGGGCTACACCTTC. This codes for CASPDALTRGYTF.

The V call is TRBV10-2, the J call TRBJ2-1, with D perhaps TRBD2 (5 bases). Germline assignment: CDR1 WSHSY and CDR2 SAAADI. The CDR3 contains 14 residues. V was pared by 5 bases and J by 6 bases, with 14 bases between. CDR3: CASSSGSLGNEQFF. The CDR3 nucleotides read TGCGCCAGCAGTAGTGGGAGTTTAGGCAATGAGCAGTTCTTC.

The rearrangement uses TRBV9 and TRBJ1-3, with TRBD1 matching 7 bases. This CDR3 spans 14 amino acids. Germline CDR1 SGDLS, CDR2 YYNGEE. After removal of 0 bases from V and 8 bases from J, the junction contained 5 bases not matched to a gene. The chain's CDR3 is CASSVVAGGDTIYF. Here the CDR3 DNA reads TGTGCCAGCAGCGTAGTGGCAGGGGGGGACACCATATATTTT. Filled out from reference TRBV9 and TRBJ1-3, the complete variable domain reads DSGVTQTPKHLITATGQRVTLRCSPRSGDLSVYWYQQSLDQGLQFLIQYYNGEERAKGNILERFSAQQFPDLHSELNLSSLELGDSALYFCASSVVAGGDTIYFGEGSWLTVV.

This chain joins TRBV6-2 or TRBV6-3 and TRBJ2-7; TRBD1 matches 7 bases. The junction had 14 bases not matched to a gene; V was cut back by 2 bases and J by 1 base. The germline CDR1 and CDR2 sequences are MNHEY and SVGEGT. The CDR3 has 18 amino acids. CDR3 region: CASSYHTDRVSPSYEQYF. The CDR3 DNA follows: TGTGCCAGCAGTTACCATACAGACAGGGTCTCCCCTTCCTACGAGCAGTACTTC.

This CDR3 is CASSFSGSGTGELFF. CDR3 sequence (DNA): TGTGCCAGCAGCTTTAGCGGGAGTGGCACCGGGGAGCTGTTTTTT. This chain links TRBV5-4 with TRBJ2-2, with 9 bases matching TRBD2. The CDR3 spans 15 residues. Germline CDR1 is SGHNT and CDR2 is YYREEE (reference sequence). Trimming took 2 bases from V and 4 from J; bases not matched to a gene: 3.

This chain connects TRBV28 to TRBJ2-3, with D tentatively TRBD1 or TRBD2 (5 bases each). The CDR3 runs 14 residues. CDR1 and CDR2 from the germline V gene are MDHEN and SYDVKM. V was trimmed by 3 bases and J by 3 bases, leaving 10 bases between them. CDR3 nucleotide sequence: TGTGCCAGCAGTTTGGGGACGGGTACAGATACGCAGTATTTT. This codes for CASSLGTGTDTQYF.

V and J are TRBV6-6 and TRBJ2-7; 7 bases agree with TRBD2. Germline V gives CDR1 MNHNY, CDR2 SVGAGI (reference sequence). Trimming took 5 bases from V and 5 from J; bases not matched to a gene: 6. The CDR3 covers 13 residues. CDR3 nucleotide sequence: TGTGCCAGCAGTCCCTTAGGACTAGACGAGCAGTACTTC. This codes for CASSPLGLDEQYF.

The chain combines TRBV3-1 (or the pseudogene TRBV3-2) with TRBJ1-1, with 7 bases aligning to TRBD1. Germline CDR1 and CDR2: LGHDT and YNNKEL (reference sequence). J gave up 6 bases and V 3 bases, and 13 bases lay outside the gene matches. The CDR3 consists of 16 residues. The CDR3 sequence is CASSHNRGRAPPEAFF. CDR3 DNA sequence: TGTGCCAGCAGCCACAACAGGGGTCGGGCCCCACCTGAAGCTTTCTTT.

This chain connects TRBV6-5 to TRBJ1-2, with D possibly being TRBD1 (6 bases). The CDR3 is 15 residues long. The V end was cut by 5 bases, the J end by 2 bases, with 15 bases between. CDR1 is MNHEY and CDR2 is SVGAGI in the germline V gene. The CDR3 here is CASSPGGARNYGYTF. CDR3 bases: TGTGCCAGCAGTCCCGGGGGGGCCCGAAACTATGGCTACACCTTC.

The chain uses TRBV18 and TRBJ1-3; D is uncertain. CDR3 length: 13 amino acids. V was pared by 4 bases and J by 4 bases, with 8 bases between. Germline V CDR1 and CDR2: KGHSH, LQKENI. The CDR3 sequence is CASSLGVGNTIYF. The CDR3 bases are TGTGCCAGCTCACTTGGGGTCGGAAACACCATATATTTT.

The V and J genes are TRBV9 and TRBJ1-2, with 9 bases fitting TRBD1. The CDR3 loop spans 14 amino acids. The junction had 4 bases not matched to a gene; V was cut back by 2 bases and J by 5 bases. Germline lookup yields CDR1 SGDLS and CDR2 YYNGEE. The CDR3 here is CASSVLDRGYGYTF. The CDR3 DNA is TGTGCCAGCAGCGTCCTTGACAGGGGGTATGGCTACACCTTC. The full variable domain, rest sourced from reference TRBV9 and TRBJ1-2, is DSGVTQTPKHLITATGQRVTLRCSPRSGDLSVYWYQQSLDQGLQFLIQYYNGEERAKGNILERFSAQQFPDLHSELNLSSLELGDSALYFCASSVLDRGYGYTFGSGTRLTVV.

This chain joins TRBV28 and TRBJ1-5; a weak D match, TRBD1 (6 bases). Germline CDR1 MDHEN, CDR2 SYDVKM. This CDR3 is built from 16 residues. With 5 bases removed from V and 5 bases from J, the gap between germline ends came to 19 bases. CDR3 sequence: CASSTPWTADDQPQHF. Here the CDR3 DNA reads TGTGCCAGCAGTACCCCCTGGACAGCCGATGATCAGCCCCAGCATTTT.

The CDR3 DNA reads TGTGCCAGCTCACGACAGGGTCTTGGGGGGCAGCCCCAGCATTTT. Encoded protein: CASSRQGLGGQPQHF. V is TRBV28 and J is TRBJ1-5; 7 bases match TRBD1. Germline V gene lookup returns CDR1 MDHEN and CDR2 SYDVKM. The junction had 14 bases not matched to a gene; V was cut back by 8 bases and J by 7 bases. This CDR3 is 15 amino acids long.

The chain recombines TRBV15 with TRBJ2-2; 10 nucleotides match TRBD2. Germline loops: CDR1 LNHNV, CDR2 YYDKDF (reference sequence). The CDR3 is 15 amino acids. With 6 bases clipped from V and 4 bases from J, the junction kept 5 bases outside the gene matches. CDR3 loop: CATRAGGSGTGELFF. CDR3 sequence (DNA): TGTGCCACCAGAGCGGGAGGGTCAGGCACCGGGGAGCTGTTTTTT.

V gene TRBV7-3 combines with J gene TRBJ2-1; 10 nucleotides align to TRBD2. Germline V gene sequence: CDR1 SGHTA, CDR2 FQGTGA. Trimming took 3 bases from V and 9 from J; bases not matched to a gene: 11. This CDR3 has 16 amino acids. CDR3 coding DNA: TGTGCCAGCAGCTTTCTAGCGGGAGACCGGTACGGTGAGCAGTTCTTC. This encodes CASSFLAGDRYGEQFF.